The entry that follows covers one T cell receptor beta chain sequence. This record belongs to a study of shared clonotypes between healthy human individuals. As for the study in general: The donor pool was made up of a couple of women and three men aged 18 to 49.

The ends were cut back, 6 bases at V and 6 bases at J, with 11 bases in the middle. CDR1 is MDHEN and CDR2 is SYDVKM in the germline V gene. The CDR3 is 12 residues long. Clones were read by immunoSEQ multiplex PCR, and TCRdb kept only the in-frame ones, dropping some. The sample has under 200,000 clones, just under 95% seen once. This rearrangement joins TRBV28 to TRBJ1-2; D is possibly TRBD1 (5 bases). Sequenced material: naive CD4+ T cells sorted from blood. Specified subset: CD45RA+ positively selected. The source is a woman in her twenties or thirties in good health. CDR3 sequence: CASSLGVDGYTF. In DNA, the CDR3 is TGTGCCAGCAGCTTGGGGGTGGATGGCTACACCTTC.